This T cell receptor (beta chain) was found in a study of tumor-infiltrating lymphocytes in primary liver carcinoma. Study results and caveats: Found in all five tumor regions were only about 7-25% of top clones. Tumor region pairs overlapped more than did tumor-adjacent and tumor-blood pairs.

CDR1 SQVTM and CDR2 ANQGSEA come from the germline V gene. The CDR3 length is 15 residues. As to this clonotype: Its antigen is undetermined. One end of the junction does not line up with germline, which may come from a read error.

Unsorted bulk tissue (about 18-32 mg) underwent RNA and DNA co-extraction. Patients' primary liver carcinoma was surgically resected. Tumor samples each held over 80% viable tumor cells. A constant-region primer served to make TCR beta cDNA from about 490 ng total RNA. The TCR beta library was amplified through three nested multiplex PCR rounds in a modified ARM-PCR procedure. Investigators reported that the first two PCR rounds, at 10 cycles each, used TRBV1-TRBV30 forward primers with a C-beta reverse primer. TCRdb passed the multiplex PCR reads through MiXCR, listing each CDR3 protein once. This sample has approximately 190,000 distinct CDR3 sequences; over 80% occur once, and the top ten carry around 18%.

V is TRBV29-1 and J is TRBJ2-2; 10 bases match TRBD2. The specimen was tumor tissue from primary liver carcinoma. This receptor was obtained from a man between 35 and 55 years old with primary liver carcinoma and hepatitis B virus infection. CDR3 in amino acids: CSVGTSAANIGELFF. The CDR3 region has the DNA TGCAGTGTTGGGACTAGCGCGGCGAACATCGGGGAGCTCTTTTTT.